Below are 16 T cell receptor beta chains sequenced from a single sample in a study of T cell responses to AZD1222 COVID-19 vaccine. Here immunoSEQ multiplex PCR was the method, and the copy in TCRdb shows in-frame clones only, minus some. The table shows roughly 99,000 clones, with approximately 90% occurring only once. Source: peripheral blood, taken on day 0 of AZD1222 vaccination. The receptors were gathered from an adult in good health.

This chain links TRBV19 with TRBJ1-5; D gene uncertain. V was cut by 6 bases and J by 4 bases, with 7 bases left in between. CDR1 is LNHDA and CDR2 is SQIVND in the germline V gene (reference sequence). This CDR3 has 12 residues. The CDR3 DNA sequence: TGTGCCAGTAGCGGCGTAAATCAGCCCCAGCATTTT. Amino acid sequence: CASSGVNQPQHF.

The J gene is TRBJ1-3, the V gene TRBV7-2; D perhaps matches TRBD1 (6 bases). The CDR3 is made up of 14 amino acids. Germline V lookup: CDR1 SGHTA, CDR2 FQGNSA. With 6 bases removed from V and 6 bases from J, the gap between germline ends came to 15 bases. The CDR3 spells CASSPGTQVNTIYF. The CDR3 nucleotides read TGTGCCAGCAGTCCGGGGACACAAGTAAACACCATATATTTT.

CDR3 nucleotide sequence: TGTGCCAGTAGTATAGATCGGGAGACGGGGGGCTACACCTTC. Amino acids: CASSIDRETGGYTF. The chain uses TRBV19 and TRBJ1-2; no clear D gene. Deletions cut 0 bases from V and 8 bases from J, with 13 bases between. Germline V gene lookup returns CDR1 LNHDA and CDR2 SQIVND (reference sequence). This CDR3 spans 14 amino acids.

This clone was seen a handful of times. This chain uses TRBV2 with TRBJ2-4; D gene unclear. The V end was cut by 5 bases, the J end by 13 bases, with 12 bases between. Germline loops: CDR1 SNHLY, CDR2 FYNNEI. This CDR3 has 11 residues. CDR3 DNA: TGTGCCAGCAGTATGGACCGAAACCAGTACTTC. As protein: CASSMDRNQYF. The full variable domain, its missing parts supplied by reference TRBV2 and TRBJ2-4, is EPEVTQTPSHQVTQMGQEVILRCVPISNHLYFYWYRQILGQKVEFLVSFYNNEISEKSEIFDDQFSVERPDGSNFTLKIRSTKLEDSAMYFCASSMDRNQYFGAGTRLSVL.

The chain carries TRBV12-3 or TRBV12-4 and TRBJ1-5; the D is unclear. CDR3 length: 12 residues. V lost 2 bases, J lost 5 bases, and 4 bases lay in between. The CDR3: CASSLLYQPQHF. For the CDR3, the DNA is TGTGCCAGCAGTTTACTGTATCAGCCCCAGCATTTT.

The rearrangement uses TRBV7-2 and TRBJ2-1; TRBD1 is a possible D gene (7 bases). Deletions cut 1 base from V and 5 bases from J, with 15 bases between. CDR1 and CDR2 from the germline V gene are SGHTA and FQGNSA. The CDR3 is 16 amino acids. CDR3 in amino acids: CASSLVLGGQNNEQFF. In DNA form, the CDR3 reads TGTGCCAGCAGCTTAGTTTTGGGGGGACAGAACAATGAGCAGTTCTTC.

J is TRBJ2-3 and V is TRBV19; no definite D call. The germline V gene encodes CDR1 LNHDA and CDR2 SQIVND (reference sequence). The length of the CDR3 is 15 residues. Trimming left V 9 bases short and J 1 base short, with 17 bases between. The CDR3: CASTDPTRGTDTQYF. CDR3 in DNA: TGTGCCAGCACGGACCCGACACGGGGCACAGATACGCAGTATTTT.

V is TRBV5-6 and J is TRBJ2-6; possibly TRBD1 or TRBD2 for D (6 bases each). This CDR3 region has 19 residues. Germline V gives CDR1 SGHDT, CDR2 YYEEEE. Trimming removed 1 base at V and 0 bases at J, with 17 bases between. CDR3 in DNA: TGTGCCAGCAGCTTGTTCGGGGGCAGTTCCCCCTCTGGGGCCAACGTCCTGACTTTC. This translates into CASSLFGGSSPSGANVLTF.

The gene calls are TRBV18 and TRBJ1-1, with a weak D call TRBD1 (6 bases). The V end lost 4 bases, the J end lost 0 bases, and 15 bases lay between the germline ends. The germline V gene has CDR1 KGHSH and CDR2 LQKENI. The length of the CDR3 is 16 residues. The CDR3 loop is CASSQTGSPMNTEAFF. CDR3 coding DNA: TGTGCCAGCTCACAAACAGGGTCCCCCATGAACACTGAAGCTTTCTTT. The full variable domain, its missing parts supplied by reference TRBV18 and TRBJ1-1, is NAGVMQNPRHLVRRRGQEARLRCSPMKGHSHVYWYRQLPEEGLKFMVYLQKENIIDESGMPKERFSAEFPKEGPSILRIQQVVRGDSAAYFCASSQTGSPMNTEAFFGQGTRLTVV.

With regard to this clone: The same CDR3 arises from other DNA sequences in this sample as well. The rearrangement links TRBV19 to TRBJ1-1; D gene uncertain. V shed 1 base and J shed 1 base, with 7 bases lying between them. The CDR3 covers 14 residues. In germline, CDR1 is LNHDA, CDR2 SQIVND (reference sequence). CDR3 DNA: TGTGCCAGTAGTATAGGGCGGCAGAACACTGAAGCTTTCTTT. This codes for CASSIGRQNTEAFF.

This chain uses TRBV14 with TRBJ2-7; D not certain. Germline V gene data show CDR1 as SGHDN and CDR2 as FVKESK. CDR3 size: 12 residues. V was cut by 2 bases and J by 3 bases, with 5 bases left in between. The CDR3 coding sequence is TGTGCCAGCAGCCAAACGAGCTACGAGCAGTACTTC. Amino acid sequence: CASSQTSYEQYF.

The chain's CDR3 is CASSQKVPGGAGSGNTIYF. Written as DNA, the CDR3 is TGTGCCAGCAGCCAAAAGGTGCCAGGGGGGGCAGGGTCAGGAAACACCATATATTTT. The chain recombines TRBV3-1 (or the pseudogene TRBV3-2) with TRBJ1-3, with 7 bases lining up with TRBD1. The CDR3 covers 19 residues. Germline values: CDR1 LGHDT, CDR2 YNNKEL (reference sequence). Trimming at V came to 2 bases and at J to 4 bases, leaving 17 bases not matched to a gene.

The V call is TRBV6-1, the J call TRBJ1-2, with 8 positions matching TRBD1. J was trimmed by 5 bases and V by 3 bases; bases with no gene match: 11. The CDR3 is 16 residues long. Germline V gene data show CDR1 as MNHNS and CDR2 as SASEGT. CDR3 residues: CASSDFGRRTGYGYTF. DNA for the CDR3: TGTGCCAGCAGTGATTTTGGGCGCAGGACAGGGTATGGCTACACCTTC.

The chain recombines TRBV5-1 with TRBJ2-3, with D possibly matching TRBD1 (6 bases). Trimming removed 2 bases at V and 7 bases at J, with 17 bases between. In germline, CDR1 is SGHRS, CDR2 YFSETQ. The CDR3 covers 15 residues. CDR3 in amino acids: CASSLLNRAEYTQYF. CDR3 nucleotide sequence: TGCGCCAGCAGCTTACTAAACAGGGCGGAATATACGCAGTATTTT.

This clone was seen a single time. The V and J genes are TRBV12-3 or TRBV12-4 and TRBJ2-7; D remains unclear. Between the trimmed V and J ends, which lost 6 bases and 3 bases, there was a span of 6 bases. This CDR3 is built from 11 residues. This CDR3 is CASSLYYEQYF. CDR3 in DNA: TGTGCCAGCAGCCTTTACTACGAGCAGTACTTC.

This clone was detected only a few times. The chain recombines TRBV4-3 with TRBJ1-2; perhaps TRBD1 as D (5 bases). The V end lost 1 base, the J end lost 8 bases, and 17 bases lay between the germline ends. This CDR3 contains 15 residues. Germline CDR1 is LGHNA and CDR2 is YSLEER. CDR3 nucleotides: TGCGCCAGCAGCCAAGGGATTTCGGGGGAATGGGGCTACACCTTC. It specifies CASSQGISGEWGYTF.